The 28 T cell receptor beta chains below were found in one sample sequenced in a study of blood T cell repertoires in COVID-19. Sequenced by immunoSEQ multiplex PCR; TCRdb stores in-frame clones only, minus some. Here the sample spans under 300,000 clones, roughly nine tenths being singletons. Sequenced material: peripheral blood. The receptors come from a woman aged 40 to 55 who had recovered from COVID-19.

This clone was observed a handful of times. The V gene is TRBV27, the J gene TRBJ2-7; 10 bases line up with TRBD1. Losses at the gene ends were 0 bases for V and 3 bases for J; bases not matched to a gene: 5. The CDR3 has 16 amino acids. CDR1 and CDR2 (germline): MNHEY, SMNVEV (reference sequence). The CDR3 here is CASSLSLDRGYYEQYF. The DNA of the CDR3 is TGTGCCAGCAGTTTATCGCTGGACAGGGGGTACTACGAGCAGTACTTC.

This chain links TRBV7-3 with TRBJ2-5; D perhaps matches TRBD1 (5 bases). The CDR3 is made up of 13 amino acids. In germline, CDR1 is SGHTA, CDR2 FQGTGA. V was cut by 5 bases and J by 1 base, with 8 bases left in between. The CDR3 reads CASSRTIQETQYF. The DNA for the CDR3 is TGTGCCAGCAGCCGGACAATCCAAGAGACCCAGTACTTC.

CDR3 residues: CASRKTSGNTGELFF. In DNA, the CDR3 is TGTGCCAGCAGGAAGACTAGCGGAAACACCGGGGAGCTGTTTTTT. The chain employs TRBV2 and TRBJ2-2; 9 positions agree with TRBD2. The CDR3 is 15 residues long. Germline-derived CDR1 and CDR2 are SNHLY and FYNNEI. V lost 6 bases and J lost 2; bases outside the gene matches: 4.

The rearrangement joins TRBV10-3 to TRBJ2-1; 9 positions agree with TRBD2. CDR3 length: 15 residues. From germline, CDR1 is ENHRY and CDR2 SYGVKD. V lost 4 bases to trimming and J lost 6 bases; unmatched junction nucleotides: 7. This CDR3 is CAISVRSSGANEQFF. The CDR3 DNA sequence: TGTGCCATCAGTGTTCGGTCTAGCGGGGCCAATGAGCAGTTCTTC.

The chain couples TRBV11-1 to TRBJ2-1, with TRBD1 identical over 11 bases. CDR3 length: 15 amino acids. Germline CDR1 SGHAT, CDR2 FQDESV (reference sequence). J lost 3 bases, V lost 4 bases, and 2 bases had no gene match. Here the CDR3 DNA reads TGTGCCAGCAGCTCCGGGACAGGGGGCTACAATGAGCAGTTCTTC. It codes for CASSSGTGGYNEQFF.

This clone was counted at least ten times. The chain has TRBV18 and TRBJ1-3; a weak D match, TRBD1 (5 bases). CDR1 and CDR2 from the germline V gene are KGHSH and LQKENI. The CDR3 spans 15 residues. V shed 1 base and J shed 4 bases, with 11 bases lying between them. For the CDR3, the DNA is TGTGCCAGCTCACCACAGGGGCTCTTGGGAAACACCATATATTTT. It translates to CASSPQGLLGNTIYF. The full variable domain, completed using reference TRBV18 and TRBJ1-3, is NAGVMQNPRHLVRRRGQEARLRCSPMKGHSHVYWYRQLPEEGLKFMVYLQKENIIDESGMPKERFSAEFPKEGPSILRIQQVVRGDSAAYFCASSPQGLLGNTIYFGEGSWLTVV.

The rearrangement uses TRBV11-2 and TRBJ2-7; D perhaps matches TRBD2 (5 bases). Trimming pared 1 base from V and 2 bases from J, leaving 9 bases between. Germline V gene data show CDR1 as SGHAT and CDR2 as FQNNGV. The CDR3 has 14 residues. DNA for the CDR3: TGTGCCAGCAGCTTAGGCTCTAGCACCTACGAGCAGTACTTC. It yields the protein CASSLGSSTYEQYF.

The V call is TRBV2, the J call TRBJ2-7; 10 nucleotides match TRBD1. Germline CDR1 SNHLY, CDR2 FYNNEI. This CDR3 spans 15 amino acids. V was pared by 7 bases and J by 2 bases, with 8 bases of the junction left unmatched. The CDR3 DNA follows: TGTGCCAGCACGTACTCCGGACAGGGGGCCTACGAGCAGTACTTC. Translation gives CASTYSGQGAYEQYF. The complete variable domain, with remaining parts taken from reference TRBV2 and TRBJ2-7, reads EPEVTQTPSHQVTQMGQEVILRCVPISNHLYFYWYRQILGQKVEFLVSFYNNEISEKSEIFDDQFSVERPDGSNFTLKIRSTKLEDSAMYFCASTYSGQGAYEQYFGPGTRLTVT.

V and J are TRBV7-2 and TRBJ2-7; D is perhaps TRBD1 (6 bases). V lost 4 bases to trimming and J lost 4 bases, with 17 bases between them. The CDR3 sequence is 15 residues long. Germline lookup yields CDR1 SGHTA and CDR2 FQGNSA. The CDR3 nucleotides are TGTGCCAGCAGCTCAGAACAGGGTATAACTTACGAGCAGTACTTC. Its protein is CASSSEQGITYEQYF.

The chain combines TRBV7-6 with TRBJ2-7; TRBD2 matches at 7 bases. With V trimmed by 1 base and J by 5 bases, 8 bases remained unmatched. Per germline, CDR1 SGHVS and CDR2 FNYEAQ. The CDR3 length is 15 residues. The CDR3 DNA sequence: TGTGCCAGCAGCTTAGTGACTAGCCCACCGGACGAGCAGTACTTC. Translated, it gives CASSLVTSPPDEQYF.

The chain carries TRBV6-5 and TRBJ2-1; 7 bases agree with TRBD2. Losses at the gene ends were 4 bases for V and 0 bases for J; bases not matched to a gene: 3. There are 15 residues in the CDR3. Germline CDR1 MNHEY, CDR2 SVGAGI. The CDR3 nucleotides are TGTGCCAGCAGTTTAGCGGGCCCCTCCTACAATGAGCAGTTCTTC. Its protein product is CASSLAGPSYNEQFF.

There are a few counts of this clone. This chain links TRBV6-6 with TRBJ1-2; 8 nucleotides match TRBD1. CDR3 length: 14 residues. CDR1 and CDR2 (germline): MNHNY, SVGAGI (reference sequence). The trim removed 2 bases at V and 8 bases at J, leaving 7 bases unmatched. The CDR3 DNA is TGTGCCAGCAGTTACGGCGTGGACAGGGACGGCTACACCTTC. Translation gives CASSYGVDRDGYTF.

In nucleotides, the CDR3 is TGTGCCAGCTCACCACCTTCCAGCGGACCAACCTACGAGCAGTACTTC. The encoded protein is CASSPPSSGPTYEQYF. The chain links TRBV18 to TRBJ2-7, with D maybe TRBD2 (5 bases). Trimming left V 0 bases short and J 2 bases short, with 14 bases between. CDR3 length: 16 residues. Germline CDR1 KGHSH, CDR2 LQKENI.

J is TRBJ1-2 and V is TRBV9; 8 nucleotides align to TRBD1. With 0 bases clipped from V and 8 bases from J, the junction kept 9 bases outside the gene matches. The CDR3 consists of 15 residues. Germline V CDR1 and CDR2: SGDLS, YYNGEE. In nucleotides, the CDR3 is TGTGCCAGCAGCGTAGGGGGGGCCGGGACAGGAGGCTACACCTTC. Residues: CASSVGGAGTGGYTF.

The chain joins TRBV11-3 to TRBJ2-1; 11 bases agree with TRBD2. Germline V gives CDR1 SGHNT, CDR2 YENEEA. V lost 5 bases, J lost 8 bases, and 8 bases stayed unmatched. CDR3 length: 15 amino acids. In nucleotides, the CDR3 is TGTGCCAGCAGCATGACTAGCGGGACAATCTATGAGCAGTTCTTC. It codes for CASSMTSGTIYEQFF.

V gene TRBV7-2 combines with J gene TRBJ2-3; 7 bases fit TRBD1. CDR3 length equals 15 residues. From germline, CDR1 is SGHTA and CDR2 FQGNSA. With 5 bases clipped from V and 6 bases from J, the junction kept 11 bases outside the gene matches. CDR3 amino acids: CASSQTGSSWDTQYF. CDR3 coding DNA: TGTGCCAGCAGCCAGACAGGGTCTTCCTGGGATACGCAGTATTTT.

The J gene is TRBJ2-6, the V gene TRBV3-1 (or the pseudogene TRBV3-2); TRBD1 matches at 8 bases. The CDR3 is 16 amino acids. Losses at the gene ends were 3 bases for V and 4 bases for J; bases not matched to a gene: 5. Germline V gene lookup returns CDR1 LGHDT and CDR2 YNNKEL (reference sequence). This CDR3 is CASSQHQGAGANVLTF. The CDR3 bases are TGTGCCAGCAGCCAGCACCAGGGGGCAGGGGCCAACGTCCTGACTTTC.

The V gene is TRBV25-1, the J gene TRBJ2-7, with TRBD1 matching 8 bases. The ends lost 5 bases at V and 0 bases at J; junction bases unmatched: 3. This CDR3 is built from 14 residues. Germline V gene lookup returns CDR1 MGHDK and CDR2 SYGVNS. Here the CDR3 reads CASSYRGSSYEQYF. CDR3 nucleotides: TGTGCCAGCAGTTACAGGGGGAGCTCCTACGAGCAGTACTTC.

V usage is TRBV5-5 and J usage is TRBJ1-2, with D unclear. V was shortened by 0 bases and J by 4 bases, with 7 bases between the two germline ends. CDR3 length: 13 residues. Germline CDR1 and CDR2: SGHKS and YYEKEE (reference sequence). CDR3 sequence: CASSLESGYGYTF. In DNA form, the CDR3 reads TGTGCCAGCAGCTTGGAGTCGGGCTATGGCTACACCTTC.

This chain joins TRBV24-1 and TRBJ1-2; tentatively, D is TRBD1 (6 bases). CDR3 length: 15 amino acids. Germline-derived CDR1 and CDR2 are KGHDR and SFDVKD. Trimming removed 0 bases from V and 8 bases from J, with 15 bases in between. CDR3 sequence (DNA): TGTGCCACCAGTGATTTGGTCAGGGGAGATGGGGGCTACACCTTC. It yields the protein CATSDLVRGDGGYTF.

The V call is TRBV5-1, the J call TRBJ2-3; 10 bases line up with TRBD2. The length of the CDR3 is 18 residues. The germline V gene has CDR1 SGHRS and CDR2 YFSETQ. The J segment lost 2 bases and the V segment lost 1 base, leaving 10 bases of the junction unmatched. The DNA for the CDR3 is TGCGCCAGCAGCTTGTGGTTACTAGCGGGACCTATCACAGATACGCAGTATTTT. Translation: CASSLWLLAGPITDTQYF.

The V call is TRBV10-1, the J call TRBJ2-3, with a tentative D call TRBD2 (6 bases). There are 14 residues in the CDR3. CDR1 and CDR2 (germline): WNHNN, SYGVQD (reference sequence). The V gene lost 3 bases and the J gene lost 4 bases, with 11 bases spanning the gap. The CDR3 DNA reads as TGCGCCAGCAGTGATGCGGGGCCTTCAGATACGCAGTATTTT. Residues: CASSDAGPSDTQYF.

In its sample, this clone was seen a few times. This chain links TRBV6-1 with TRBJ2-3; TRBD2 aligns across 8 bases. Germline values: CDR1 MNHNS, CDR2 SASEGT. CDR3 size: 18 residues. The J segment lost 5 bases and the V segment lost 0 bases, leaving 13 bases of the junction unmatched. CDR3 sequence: CASSEARTSRASGDTQYF. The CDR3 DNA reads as TGTGCCAGCAGTGAAGCCAGGACTAGCCGGGCCAGTGGAGATACGCAGTATTTT.

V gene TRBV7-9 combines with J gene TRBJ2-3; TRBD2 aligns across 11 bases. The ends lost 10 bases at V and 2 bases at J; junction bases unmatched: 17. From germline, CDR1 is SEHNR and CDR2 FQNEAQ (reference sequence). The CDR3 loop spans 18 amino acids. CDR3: CATSGVAGGSWATDTQYF. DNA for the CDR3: TGTGCCACGAGTGGGGTAGCGGGAGGGAGTTGGGCCACAGATACGCAGTATTTT.

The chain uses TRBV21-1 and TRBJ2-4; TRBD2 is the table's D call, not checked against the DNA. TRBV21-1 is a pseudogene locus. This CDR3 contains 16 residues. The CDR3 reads CASSKAGREVLDIQYF. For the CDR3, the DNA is TGTGCCAGCAGCAAAGCGGGGCGGGAGGTTCTTGACATTCAGTACTTC.

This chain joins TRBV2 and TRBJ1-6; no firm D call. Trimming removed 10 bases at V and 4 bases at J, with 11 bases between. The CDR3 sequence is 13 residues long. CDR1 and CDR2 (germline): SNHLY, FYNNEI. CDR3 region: CATKAGYNSPLHF. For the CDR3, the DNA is TGTGCCACCAAGGCGGGGTATAATTCACCCCTCCACTTT.

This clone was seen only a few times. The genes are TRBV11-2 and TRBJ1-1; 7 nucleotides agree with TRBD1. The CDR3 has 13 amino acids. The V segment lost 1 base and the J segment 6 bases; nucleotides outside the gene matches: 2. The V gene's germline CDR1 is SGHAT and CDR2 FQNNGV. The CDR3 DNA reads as TGTGCCAGCAGCTTAGGGCAGGGGGCTGAAGCTTTCTTT. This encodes CASSLGQGAEAFF.

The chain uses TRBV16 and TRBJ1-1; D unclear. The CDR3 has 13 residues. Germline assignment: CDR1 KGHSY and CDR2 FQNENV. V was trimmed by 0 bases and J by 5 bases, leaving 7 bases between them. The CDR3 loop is CASSQSRETEAFF. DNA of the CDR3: TGTGCCAGCAGCCAATCTCGGGAGACTGAAGCTTTCTTT.